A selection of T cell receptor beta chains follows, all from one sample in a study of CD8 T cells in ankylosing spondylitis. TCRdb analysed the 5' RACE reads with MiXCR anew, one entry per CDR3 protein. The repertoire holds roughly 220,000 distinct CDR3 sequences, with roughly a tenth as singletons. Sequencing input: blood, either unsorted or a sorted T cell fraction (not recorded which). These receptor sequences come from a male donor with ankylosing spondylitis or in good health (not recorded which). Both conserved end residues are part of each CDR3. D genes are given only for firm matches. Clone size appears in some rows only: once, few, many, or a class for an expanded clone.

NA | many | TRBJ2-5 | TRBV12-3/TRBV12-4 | TGTGCCAGCAGCCAGGGAGTCGAGACCCAGTACTTC | CASSQGVETQYF
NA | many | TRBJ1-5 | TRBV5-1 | TGCGCCAGCAGCTTGTCGCGGGGAGCTAGCAGCAATCAGCCCCAGCATTTT | CASSLSRGASSNQPQHF
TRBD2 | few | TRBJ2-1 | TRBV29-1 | TGCAGCGTTGTAATAGCGGGGTACAATGAGCAGTTCTTC | CSVVIAGYNEQFF
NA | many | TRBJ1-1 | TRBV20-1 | TGCAGTGCGGAGGGCAGTGTCGTAGAGCTGAACACTGAAGCTTTCTTT | CSAEGSVVELNTEAFF
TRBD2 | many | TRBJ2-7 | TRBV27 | TGTGCCAGCAGTTCACCGGGAGGACCACTCGAGCAGTACTTC | CASSSPGGPLEQYF
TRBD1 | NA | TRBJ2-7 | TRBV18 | TGTGCCAGCTCACCATACCGGGACAGGGTAAGCGAGCAGTACTTC | CASSPYRDRVSEQYF
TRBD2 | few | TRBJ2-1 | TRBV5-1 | TGCGCCAGCAGCCCAAACGGACTAGCGGGGGGGAGCTCCTACAATGAGCAGTTCTTC | CASSPNGLAGGSSYNEQFF
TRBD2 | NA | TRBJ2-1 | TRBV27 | TGTGCCACCTTATCTAGCGGGGTCTACAATGAGCAGTTCTTC | CATLSSGVYNEQFF
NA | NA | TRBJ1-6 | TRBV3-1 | TGTGCCAGCAGCCCGAGGGACGGGAATTCACCCCTCCACTTT | CASSPRDGNSPLHF
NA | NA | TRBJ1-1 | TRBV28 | TGTGCCAGCAGTTGGAGGACTGAAGCTTTCTTT | CASSWRTEAFF
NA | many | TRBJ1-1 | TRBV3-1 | TGTGCCAGCAGCCAGTGGGGCCAGGAAGCTTTCTTT | CASSQWGQEAFF
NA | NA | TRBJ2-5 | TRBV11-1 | TGTGCCAGCAGCTTAGCCGATATGCGGGGGCCGGATCAAGAGACCCAGTACTTC | CASSLADMRGPDQETQYF
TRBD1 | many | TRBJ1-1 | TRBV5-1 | TGCGCCAGCAGCTTGAACACAGGGGGGACCACTGAAGCTTTCTTT | CASSLNTGGTTEAFF
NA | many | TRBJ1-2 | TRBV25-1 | TGTGCCAGCAGTCAGCGGGATGGCTACACCTTC | CASSQRDGYTF
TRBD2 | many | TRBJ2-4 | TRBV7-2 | TGTGCCAGCAGCTGGGGGCCTAGCGGGGGGGAGGACATTCAGTACTTC | CASSWGPSGGEDIQYF
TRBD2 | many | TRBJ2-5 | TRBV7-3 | TGTGCCAGCAGCTTGCTAGCGGGGCAAGAGACCCAGTACTTC | CASSLLAGQETQYF
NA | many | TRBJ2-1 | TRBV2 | TGTGCCAGCAGTGAAGGAGTTAGCTCCTACAATGAGCAGTTCTTC | CASSEGVSSYNEQFF
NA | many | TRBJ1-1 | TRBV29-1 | TGCAGCGTTGGTGCCGTAATGAACACTGAAGCTTTCTTT | CSVGAVMNTEAFF
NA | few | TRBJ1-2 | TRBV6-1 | TGTGCCAGCAGAAGACAGGACGACAACTATGGCTACACCTTC | CASRRQDDNYGYTF
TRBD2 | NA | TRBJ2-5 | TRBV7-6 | TGTGCCAGCAGCTTCCGTGTAGCGGGGGCCGCAACGCAAGAGACCCAGTACTTC | CASSFRVAGAATQETQYF
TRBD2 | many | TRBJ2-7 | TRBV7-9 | TGTGCCAGCAGCCCCACGGGGGGCGAGCAGTACTTC | CASSPTGGEQYF
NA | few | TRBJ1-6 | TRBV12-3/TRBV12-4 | TGTGCCAGCAGGGGACCGGGTCCTCAGAATTCACCCCTCCACTTT | CASRGPGPQNSPLHF
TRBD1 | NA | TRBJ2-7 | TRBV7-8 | TGTGCCAGCAGCTCGGCCAGGGGGATAGCCTACGAGCAGTACTTC | CASSSARGIAYEQYF
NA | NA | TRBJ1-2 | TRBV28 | TGTGCCAGCAGTTCGGGCTATGCGGGGGCCACCTTC | CASSSGYAGATF
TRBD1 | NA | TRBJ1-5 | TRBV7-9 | TGTGCCAGCAGCTTAAGTTGGGCAGGGGGTAATCAGCCCCAGCATTTT | CASSLSWAGGNQPQHF
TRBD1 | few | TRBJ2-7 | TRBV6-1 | TGTGCCAGCAGAGACGACAGGGGGTATTCCTACGAGCAGTACTTC | CASRDDRGYSYEQYF
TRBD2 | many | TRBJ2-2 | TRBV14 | TGTGCCAGCAGCCAAGTAACTGGACTAGCCCTTTCGAACACCGGGGAGCTGTTTTTT | CASSQVTGLALSNTGELFF
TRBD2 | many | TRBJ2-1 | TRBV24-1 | TGTGCCACCAGTGATCGGGACAGGGTGCCTAGCGGGGGGTCCTATGATGAGCAGTTCTTC | CATSDRDRVPSGGSYDEQFF
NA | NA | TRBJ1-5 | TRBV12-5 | TGTGCTAGTGGTTTGAGTTCAGGGAATGGCAATCAGCCCCAGCATTTT | CASGLSSGNGNQPQHF
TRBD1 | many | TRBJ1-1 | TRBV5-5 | TGTGCCAGCAGGTTAGGACAGGCGGGTACTGAAGCTTTCTTT | CASRLGQAGTEAFF
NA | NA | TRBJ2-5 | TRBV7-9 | TGTGCCAGCAGCTTTGGCGGGGACCAAGAGACCCAGTACTTC | CASSFGGDQETQYF
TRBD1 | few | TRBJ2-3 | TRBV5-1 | TGCGCCAGCAGCTTTACTGCAGGGGGCAAAGCAGATACGCAGTATTTT | CASSFTAGGKADTQYF
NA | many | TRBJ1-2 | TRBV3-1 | TGTGCCAGCAGCCCCCCTTCTTCTAGGGATGGCTACACCTTC | CASSPPSSRDGYTF
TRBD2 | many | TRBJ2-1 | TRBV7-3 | TGTGCCAGCAGCTTACGATTTGGTAGCGGGGGCGATGAGCAGTTCTTC | CASSLRFGSGGDEQFF
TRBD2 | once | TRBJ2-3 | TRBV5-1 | TGCGCCAGCAGCTTTACTAGCGGGGGGCCTGGAGATACGCAGTATTTT | CASSFTSGGPGDTQYF
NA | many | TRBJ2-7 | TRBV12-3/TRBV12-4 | TGTGCCAGCAGTTTTGGCTCGTCGTTATCCTACGAGCAGTACTTC | CASSFGSSLSYEQYF
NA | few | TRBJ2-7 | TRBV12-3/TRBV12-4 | TGTGCCAGCAGCACCTCGACAAGGGCCTTTAACTTC | CASSTSTRAFNF